This TCR beta chain was captured by sequencing in a study of OX40 agonist ivuxolimab in advanced cancers. Systemic immunosuppression or a history of autoimmune disease excluded patients. Study-wide results and caveats: It was not determined which antigens were specifically recognized by the peripheral T cells that had undergone clonal expansion. The 0.1-3.0 mg/kg partial responders had among the lowest clonal expansion.

As to this clone: Its antigen is unidentified.

The method was immunoSEQ multiplex PCR; TCRdb's version includes in-frame clones alone and lacks a portion of them. This table holds tens of thousands of clones, about 90% found once. This material consisted of CD4+ or CD8+ T cells sorted from blood, taken in a trial of the OX40 agonist ivuxolimab. The origin of this receptor is an adult with an advanced solid tumor such as melanoma, head and neck, liver or kidney cancer.

The chain's CDR3 is CASSELSAYEQYF. The CDR3 bases are TGTGCCAGCAGTGAATTATCGGCGTATGAGCAGTACTTC. The V and J genes are TRBV6-1 and TRBJ2-7; D is ambiguous. V lost 2 bases to trimming and J lost 7 bases, with 12 bases between them. Germline CDR1 is MNHNS and CDR2 is SASEGT. This CDR3 has 13 amino acids.